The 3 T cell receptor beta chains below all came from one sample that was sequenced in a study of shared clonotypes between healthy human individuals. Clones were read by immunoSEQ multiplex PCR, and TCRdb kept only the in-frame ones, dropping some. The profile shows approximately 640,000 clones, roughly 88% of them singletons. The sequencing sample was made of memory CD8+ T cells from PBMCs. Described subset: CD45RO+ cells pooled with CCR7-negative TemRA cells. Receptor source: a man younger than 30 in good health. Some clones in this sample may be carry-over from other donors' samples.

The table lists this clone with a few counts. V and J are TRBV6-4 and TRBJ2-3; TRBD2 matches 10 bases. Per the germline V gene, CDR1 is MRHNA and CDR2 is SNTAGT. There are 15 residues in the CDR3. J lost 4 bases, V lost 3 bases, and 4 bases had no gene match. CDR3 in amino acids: CASSERAGGSDTQYF. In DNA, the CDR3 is TGTGCCAGCAGTGAGAGAGCGGGAGGGTCAGATACGCAGTATTTT.

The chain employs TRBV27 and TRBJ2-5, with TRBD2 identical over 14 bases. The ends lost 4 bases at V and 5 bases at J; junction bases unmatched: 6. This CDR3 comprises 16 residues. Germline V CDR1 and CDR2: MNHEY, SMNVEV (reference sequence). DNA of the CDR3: TGTGCCAGCAGTTCGGGGACTAGCGGGAGTGGTGAGACCCAGTACTTC. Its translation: CASSSGTSGSGETQYF.

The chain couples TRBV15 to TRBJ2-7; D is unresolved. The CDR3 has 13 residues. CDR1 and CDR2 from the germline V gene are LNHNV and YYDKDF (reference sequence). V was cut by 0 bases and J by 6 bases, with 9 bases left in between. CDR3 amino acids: CATSRDEEPEQYF. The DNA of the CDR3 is TGTGCCACCAGCAGAGATGAGGAGCCCGAGCAGTACTTC.